This T cell receptor (beta chain) stems from a study of early T cells in non-severe SARS-CoV-2 infection. On the study more broadly: Sequencing targeted bulk RNA from unsorted whole blood, leaving chains unpaired.

Researchers tagged individual cDNA molecules with unique molecular identifiers. TCRdb analysed the 5' RACE reads with MiXCR anew, one entry per CDR3 protein. This sample has about 39,000 distinct CDR3 sequences, with 5.5% to 7% found just once. A few counts support this clonotype. The sequenced sample was whole blood, obtained at baseline. The source of this sequence is an adult who was a healthcare worker with PCR-confirmed SARS-CoV-2 infection or an uninfected control (not recorded which).

This chain's CDR3 is CASSGRDPGNEQFF. The DNA of the CDR3 is TGTGCCAGCAGCGGCCGGGACCCCGGTAATGAGCAGTTCTTC. This sequence joins TRBV9 and TRBJ2-1; D possibly uses TRBD1 or TRBD2 (5 bases each). The CDR3 consists of 14 residues. With 3 bases removed from V and 7 bases from J, the gap between germline ends came to 14 bases. CDR1 and CDR2 (germline): SGDLS, YYNGEE.